Described below is a single TCR beta chain sequence and its context. The sample originates from a study of blood T cell repertoires in COVID-19. Overall study context: Acute and convalescent COVID-19 samples came from the United States, Italy and Spain. The cDNA or gDNA used as material had been derived from T cells, B-cell-depleted T cells, or PBMCs.

Original processing notes: Cell counts per sample came from amplifying reference gene primers. Sequenced by immunoSEQ multiplex PCR; TCRdb stores in-frame clones only, minus some. That table furnishes V, J and clone size, whereas the DNA furnished D and trimming. The table lists 130,000 to 150,000 clones, around four fifths of them singletons. The CDR3 totals 15 residues. V was pared by 1 base and J by 2 bases, with 0 bases of the junction left unmatched. Germline CDR1 and CDR2: SEHNR and FQNEAQ (reference sequence). This sequence joins TRBV7-9 and TRBJ1-5; 9 nucleotides align to TRBD1. The source material was peripheral blood. The clonotype was recovered from a human donor in a cohort sampled during active COVID-19. CDR3 coding DNA: TGTGCCAGCAGCTTAGGGACAGGGGGCAATCAGCCCCAGCATTTT. Translated, it gives CASSLGTGGNQPQHF.